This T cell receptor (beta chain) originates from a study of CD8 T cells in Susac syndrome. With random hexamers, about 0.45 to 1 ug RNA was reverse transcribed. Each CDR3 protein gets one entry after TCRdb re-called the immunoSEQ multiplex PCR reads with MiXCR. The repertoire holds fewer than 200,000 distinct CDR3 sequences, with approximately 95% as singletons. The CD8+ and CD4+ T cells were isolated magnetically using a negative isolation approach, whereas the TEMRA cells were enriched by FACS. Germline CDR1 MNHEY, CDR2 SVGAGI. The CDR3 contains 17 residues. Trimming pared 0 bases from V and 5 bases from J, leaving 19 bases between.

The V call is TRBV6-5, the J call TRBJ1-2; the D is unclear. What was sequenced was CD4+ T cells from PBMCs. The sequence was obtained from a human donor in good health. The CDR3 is CASSYSMGVSDPYGYTF. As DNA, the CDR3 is TGTGCCAGCAGTTACTCGATGGGAGTCTCGGATCCTTATGGCTACACCTTC.